The rows below give T cell receptor beta chains drawn from one sample of a study of T cells expressing NK-cell markers. Reanalyzing the 5' RACE reads, TCRdb keeps one entry per CDR3 protein, without DNA. This sample's clone table lists hundreds of thousands of distinct CDR3 sequences. Sequencing was carried out using blood T cells: a sorted CD56 or NKG2C T cell subset, CD4+ or CD8+ T cells, or bulk PBMC T cells (not recorded which). These receptors originate from a woman between 18 and 69 years old in good health. The CDR3 runs from the conserved cysteine through the conserved F or W.

J gene: TRBJ2-1; V gene: TRBV7-3; CDR3 protein: CASSQSSSYNEQFF
J gene: TRBJ1-4; V gene: TRBV12-3/TRBV12-4; CDR3 protein: CASSLGAAGEKLFF
J gene: TRBJ2-1; V gene: TRBV18; CDR3 protein: CASSSRTGGYNEQFF
J gene: TRBJ2-5; V gene: TRBV9; CDR3 protein: CASSAGLAETQYF
J gene: TRBJ1-2; V gene: TRBV20-1; CDR3 protein: CSASLGLHYGYTF
J gene: TRBJ1-2; V gene: TRBV12-3/TRBV12-4; CDR3 protein: CASSYGTANYGYTF
J gene: TRBJ2-1; V gene: TRBV4-2; CDR3 protein: CASSQEGGSYNEQFF
J gene: TRBJ2-4; V gene: TRBV7-8; CDR3 protein: CASSTLRTSLAKNIQYF
J gene: TRBJ2-3; V gene: TRBV6-1; CDR3 protein: CASSPLDRGRGDTQYF
J gene: TRBJ2-1; V gene: TRBV3-1; CDR3 protein: CASSHRGGGEQFF
J gene: TRBJ1-1; V gene: TRBV12-3/TRBV12-4; CDR3 protein: CASGHGVEAFF
J gene: TRBJ2-3; V gene: TRBV29-1; CDR3 protein: CSVKQLGTDTQYF
J gene: TRBJ1-1; V gene: TRBV12-3/TRBV12-4; CDR3 protein: CASSLYTDEAFF
J gene: TRBJ1-4; V gene: TRBV20-1; CDR3 protein: CSAIVGALEKLFF
J gene: TRBJ2-5; V gene: TRBV6-5; CDR3 protein: CASSYGFSEVETQYF
J gene: TRBJ2-5; V gene: TRBV29-1; CDR3 protein: CSVSRGEETQYF
J gene: TRBJ2-1; V gene: TRBV7-2; CDR3 protein: CASSLAWGEQFF
J gene: TRBJ2-3; V gene: TRBV4-3; CDR3 protein: CASSQGDPGLVSRNTQYF
J gene: TRBJ2-1; V gene: TRBV12-3/TRBV12-4; CDR3 protein: CASSQQGRANEQFF
J gene: TRBJ2-7; V gene: TRBV12-3/TRBV12-4; CDR3 protein: CASSFAGWVSYEQYF
J gene: TRBJ1-2; V gene: TRBV7-9; CDR3 protein: CASSDDRASTNYGYTF
J gene: TRBJ2-3; V gene: TRBV20-1; CDR3 protein: CSARGLGTATDTQYF
J gene: TRBJ2-3; V gene: TRBV7-9; CDR3 protein: CASSSTWDTQYF
J gene: TRBJ2-2; V gene: TRBV12-3/TRBV12-4; CDR3 protein: CASSLIQGYTGELFF
J gene: TRBJ2-3; V gene: TRBV12-3/TRBV12-4; CDR3 protein: CASSLRLTSGRSDTQYF
J gene: TRBJ1-1; V gene: TRBV12-5; CDR3 protein: CASVPSPNTEAFF
J gene: TRBJ1-1; V gene: TRBV7-2; CDR3 protein: CASSSQRLNTEAFF
J gene: TRBJ1-2; V gene: TRBV7-2; CDR3 protein: CASSSQWGRRNLNGYTF
J gene: TRBJ1-6; V gene: TRBV12-3/TRBV12-4; CDR3 protein: CASSSRPGGRRNSPLHF
J gene: TRBJ2-1; V gene: TRBV20-1; CDR3 protein: CSARGTSGRAGYNEQFF
J gene: TRBJ2-1; V gene: TRBV19; CDR3 protein: CASSRPGQTYNEQFF
J gene: TRBJ2-3; V gene: TRBV7-2; CDR3 protein: CASYWSHTDTQYF
J gene: TRBJ1-2; V gene: TRBV28; CDR3 protein: CASTSTGENYGYTF
J gene: TRBJ2-3; V gene: TRBV7-3; CDR3 protein: CASRGTNLPTDTQYF
J gene: TRBJ2-1; V gene: TRBV19; CDR3 protein: CASRPGQLYNEQFF
J gene: TRBJ1-1; V gene: TRBV7-9; CDR3 protein: CASSLRAEEAFF
J gene: TRBJ2-3; V gene: TRBV28; CDR3 protein: CASSPRTSIDDTQYF
J gene: TRBJ2-3; V gene: TRBV27; CDR3 protein: CASSFTVVSTDTQYF
J gene: TRBJ2-1; V gene: TRBV12-3/TRBV12-4; CDR3 protein: CASSLLGEQFF
J gene: TRBJ2-3; V gene: TRBV5-1; CDR3 protein: CASSLVVGASTDTQYF
J gene: TRBJ1-1; V gene: TRBV7-2; CDR3 protein: CASSLAGELWNTEAFF
J gene: TRBJ2-3; V gene: TRBV24-1; CDR3 protein: CATSGLRPDTQYF
J gene: TRBJ1-2; V gene: TRBV5-1; CDR3 protein: CASSHGTAGDGYTF
J gene: TRBJ2-3; V gene: TRBV12-3/TRBV12-4; CDR3 protein: CASSLVRSGATDTQYF
J gene: TRBJ2-3; V gene: TRBV20-1; CDR3 protein: CSARENRGRGTDTQYF